This T cell receptor beta chain appears in the sequencing data of a study of T cell responses to AZD1222 COVID-19 vaccine. Whole-study results and caveats: White British ancestry dominated among donors, who included more females, and clonal diversity was possibly underestimated. Following two doses of AZD1222, Spike-specific TCR breadth and depth rose.

Sequencing used immunoSEQ multiplex PCR; TCRdb keeps in-frame clones, though not all of them. The data show 90,000 to 120,000 clones, 85% to 95% seen once. As regards this clone: No antigen is known for it.

The CDR3 sequence is 18 residues long. J gave up 0 bases and V 4 bases, and 11 bases lay outside the gene matches. Germline assignment: CDR1 MNHNS and CDR2 SASEGT. This sample comprised peripheral blood, obtained 28 days after the second AZD1222 dose. The chain recombines TRBV6-1 with TRBJ1-5; 8 positions match TRBD1. The TCR was taken from an adult who received the AZD1222 COVID-19 vaccine. CDR3 in DNA: TGTGCCAGCAGTGTGGACAGGGCCTCTTTCTATAGCAATCAGCCCCAGCATTTT. It specifies CASSVDRASFYSNQPQHF.